A single sample gave rise to the 20 T cell receptor beta chains below, sequenced in a study of shared clonotypes between healthy human individuals. TCRdb's copy holds only in-frame clones and misses some; the assay was immunoSEQ multiplex PCR. Seen here are more than 400,000 clones, 70% to 80% observed once, and the top ten hold approximately 12%. Sequencing was done on a sample of PBMCs. These receptors all come from a woman aged 40 to 49 in good health. Some clones in this sample may be carry-over from other donors' samples.

The chain uses TRBV7-6 and TRBJ2-3; either TRBD1 or TRBD2 may fit D (5 bases each). V lost 4 bases to trimming and J lost 7 bases, with 12 bases between them. The germline gives CDR1 SGHVS, CDR2 FNYEAQ. The CDR3 runs to 13 residues. The CDR3, as DNA: TGTGCCAGCAGCTCGGCAGGGACGCATACGCAGTATTTT. The encoded protein is CASSSAGTHTQYF.

The chain carries TRBV7-9 and TRBJ2-3; D may be TRBD2 (5 bases). Looked up from germline, CDR1 is SEHNR and CDR2 is FQNEAQ (reference sequence). The CDR3 has 13 residues. V dropped 5 bases and J dropped 6 bases, with 12 bases sitting between them. The CDR3 protein is CASSRELSDTQYF. The CDR3 region has the DNA TGTGCCAGCAGCCGGGAACTCTCGGATACGCAGTATTTT.

The chain uses TRBV7-9 and TRBJ2-1; 14 nucleotides align to TRBD2. CDR3 length: 18 residues. Germline assignment: CDR1 SEHNR and CDR2 FQNEAQ (reference sequence). Trimming at V came to 2 bases and at J to 6 bases, leaving 9 bases not matched to a gene. CDR3 sequence (DNA): TGTGCCAGCAGCTTAACGGGGACTAGCGGGAGTAATCGCAATGAGCAGTTCTTC. As protein: CASSLTGTSGSNRNEQFF.

J is TRBJ2-1 and V is TRBV11-2; 10 nucleotides match TRBD2. V shed 5 bases and J 5 bases; nucleotides not matched to a gene: 6. CDR3 length: 15 amino acids. The germline V gene has CDR1 SGHAT and CDR2 FQNNGV. In DNA, the CDR3 is TGTGCCAGCAGCCCAGGGACTAGCGACCACAATGAGCAGTTCTTC. Translation gives CASSPGTSDHNEQFF.

This clone came up many times. For the CDR3, the DNA is TGCGCCAGCAGCCAAGGGCCTAAGTCTGGAAACACCATATATTTT. Its translation is CASSQGPKSGNTIYF. V usage is TRBV4-1 and J usage is TRBJ1-3; D is undetermined. Trimming took off 1 base at V and 1 base at J, with 8 bases between the two ends. The CDR3 is 15 amino acids. Germline CDR1 MGHRA, CDR2 YSYEKL.

This chain uses TRBV6-1 with TRBJ2-7; TRBD2 matches at 7 bases. The CDR3 length is 14 residues. The trim removed 1 base at V and 4 bases at J, leaving 4 bases unmatched. In germline, CDR1 is MNHNS, CDR2 SASEGT. DNA of the CDR3: TGTGCCAGCAGTGAAGGGCAGGGAGGGTACGAGCAGTACTTC. This encodes CASSEGQGGYEQYF.

Comments on this clone: The same CDR3 also results from other DNA sequences found in this sample. The rearrangement uses TRBV27 and TRBJ2-5; 11 bases match TRBD2. Trimming cost V 5 bases and J 3 bases; bases outside gene matches: 5. The CDR3 is 15 amino acids. The germline V gene has CDR1 MNHEY and CDR2 SMNVEV (reference sequence). CDR3 sequence (DNA): TGTGCCAGCAGTCTGGGGACTAGCGGCAAAGAGACCCAGTACTTC. Translating it yields CASSLGTSGKETQYF.

The V and J genes are TRBV27 and TRBJ2-2; 9 bases map to TRBD2. The trim removed 2 bases at V and 4 bases at J, leaving 5 bases unmatched. The length of the CDR3 is 16 residues. Per the germline V gene, CDR1 is MNHEY and CDR2 is SMNVEV (reference sequence). CDR3 coding DNA: TGTGCCAGCAGTTTAAATAGCGGGAGAGGCACCGGGGAGCTGTTTTTT. It codes for CASSLNSGRGTGELFF.

The genes are TRBV30 and TRBJ2-1; maybe TRBD2 (6 bases). The ends were cut back, 0 bases at V and 5 bases at J, with 17 bases in the middle. The CDR3 is 16 amino acids. In germline, CDR1 is GTSNPN, CDR2 SVGIG (reference sequence). The CDR3 nucleotides are TGTGCCTGGAGTGTAAAGTGGGGCGGGAACCACAATGAGCAGTTCTTC. Amino acids: CAWSVKWGGNHNEQFF.

A word on this clone: Given a far larger clone just one base away, this is likely a sequencing read error. J is TRBJ2-3 and V is TRBV18; 7 nucleotides agree with TRBD2. This CDR3 contains 14 residues. Germline values: CDR1 KGHSH, CDR2 LQKENI. Germline trimming cut 3 bases from V and 4 bases from J; bases unmatched to any gene: 4. The CDR3 here is CASSPGLTSDTQYF. The DNA of the CDR3 is TGTGCCAGCTCACCGGGACTAACGTCAGATACGCAGTATTTT.

V usage is TRBV5-1 and J usage is TRBJ2-2; tentative D call: TRBD1 (5 bases). Germline-derived CDR1 and CDR2 are SGHRS and YFSETQ. There are 14 residues in the CDR3. Trimming stripped 5 bases from V and 4 bases from J, with 12 bases between. CDR3 sequence: CASSTDRPTGELFF. The CDR3, as DNA: TGCGCCAGCAGTACTGACAGACCCACCGGGGAGCTGTTTTTT.

V and J are TRBV18 and TRBJ1-5; TRBD1 matches at 9 bases. Germline V gives CDR1 KGHSH, CDR2 LQKENI. This CDR3 spans 14 amino acids. The V and J ends lost 8 bases and 6 bases, in that order; junction bases with no gene match: 8. The CDR3 here is CASHGTGQGQPQHF. The DNA of the CDR3 is TGTGCCAGCCACGGGACAGGGCAGGGTCAGCCCCAGCATTTT.

As regards this clone: One base away lies a much larger clone, so this may be a sequencing read error. The sample holds other DNA sequences that translate to the same CDR3. CDR3 protein: CASSSGLAGEQYF. CDR3 coding DNA: TGTGCCAGCAGCTCGGGACTAGCGGGGGAGCAGTACTTC. The gene calls are TRBV7-3 and TRBJ2-7; 13 bases are shared with TRBD2. The V gene's germline CDR1 is SGHTA and CDR2 FQGTGA. The CDR3 length is 13 residues. V trimming: 4 bases; J trimming: 7 bases; junction bases outside the gene matches: 1.

The chain has TRBV6-1 and TRBJ2-7; D might be TRBD2 (7 bases). V was trimmed by 5 bases and J by 7 bases, leaving 21 bases between them. Germline lookup yields CDR1 MNHNS and CDR2 SASEGT. The CDR3 is 15 amino acids. CDR3 in DNA: TGTGCCAGCAGTCGACGGGCGGGGGCTCCTGGGGAGCAGTACTTC. Protein: CASSRRAGAPGEQYF.

The V gene is TRBV11-1, the J gene TRBJ2-7; D not certain. Trimming pared 5 bases from V and 5 bases from J, leaving 10 bases between. Per the germline V gene, CDR1 is SGHAT and CDR2 is FQDESV (reference sequence). The CDR3 contains 12 residues. The CDR3 nucleotides are TGTGCCAGCAGCCCCCATGGGGACGAGCAGTACTTC. This sequence encodes CASSPHGDEQYF. Filled out from reference TRBV11-1 and TRBJ2-7, the complete variable domain reads EAEVAQSPRYKITEKSQAVAFWCDPISGHATLYWYRQILGQGPELLVQFQDESVVDDSQLPKDRFSAERLKGVDSTLKIQPAELGDSAMYLCASSPHGDEQYFGPGTRLTVT.

This clone was picked up many times. The V and J genes are TRBV15 and TRBJ2-6; 9 positions match TRBD2. The CDR3 runs 18 residues. Per the germline V gene, CDR1 is LNHNV and CDR2 is YYDKDF (reference sequence). V shed 3 bases, J shed 0 bases, and the junction held 6 bases outside the gene matches. CDR3 in DNA: TGTGCCACCAGCAGTGCCGGGACTAGCTCCTCTGGGGCCAACGTCCTGACTTTC. This encodes CATSSAGTSSSGANVLTF.

The chain is built from TRBV5-1 and TRBJ2-7, with D uncertain. The CDR3 has 12 residues. Trimming took off 6 bases at V and 0 bases at J, with 7 bases between the two ends. Per the germline V gene, CDR1 is SGHRS and CDR2 is YFSETQ. The CDR3 spells CASNGNSYEQYF. The CDR3 nucleotides are TGCGCCAGCAACGGAAACTCCTACGAGCAGTACTTC.

This clone was seen only a few times. This chain connects TRBV11-3 to TRBJ2-5; D uncertain. Germline V gene lookup returns CDR1 SGHNT and CDR2 YENEEA. V shed 4 bases and J shed 3 bases, with 9 bases lying between them. The CDR3 is 13 amino acids. The CDR3 DNA sequence: TGTGCCAGCAGCTCCCGGTGGGAAGAGACCCAGTACTTC. It is translated as CASSSRWEETQYF.

V usage is TRBV11-2 and J usage is TRBJ1-4; D may be TRBD1 (6 bases). The CDR3 spans 17 residues. The V gene lost 4 bases and the J gene lost 0 bases, with 15 bases spanning the gap. Germline V lookup: CDR1 SGHAT, CDR2 FQNNGV. The CDR3 is CASSSPVRGPTNEKLFF. The CDR3 bases are TGTGCCAGCAGCTCCCCAGTTCGGGGGCCAACTAATGAAAAACTGTTTTTT.

This clone was observed a few times. The chain links TRBV6-5 to TRBJ1-1; 7 bases line up with TRBD1. CDR1 and CDR2 from the germline V gene are MNHEY and SVGAGI. The V segment lost 5 bases and the J segment 1 base; nucleotides outside the gene matches: 4. The CDR3 is 14 amino acids. The CDR3 here is CASSRWTGNTEAFF. The CDR3 DNA reads as TGTGCCAGCAGTCGGTGGACAGGGAACACTGAAGCTTTCTTT.